This T cell receptor beta chain appears in the sequencing data of a study of blood T cells in healthy people across ages. Broader study findings: Unsorted PBMCs ruled out conclusive naive versus antigen-experienced comparison. It was held that diversity estimates obtained from one million T cells represented underestimates.

Caucasian, healthy and from Russia, the donors were aged between about 6 and 90. This CDR3 is built from 13 residues. Germline CDR1 DFQATT, CDR2 SNEGSKA (reference sequence). The germline V and J ends were trimmed by 5 bases and 6 bases, with 14 bases remaining between them. It was with a sample-barcoded 5' primer and a J-beta primer mix that a second PCR of roughly 7 to 12 cycles was run. TCRdb reprocessed the 5' RACE reads with MiXCR, giving one entry per CDR3 protein. The sample lists around 850,000 distinct CDR3 sequences; 35% to 40% were seen once. As to this clonotype: The antigen is unknown.

The source is a young man in good health. The sequencing sample was made of blood. V and J are TRBV20-1 and TRBJ1-5; D gene ambiguous. The CDR3 DNA reads TGCAGTGCTGTGAACGGTCCAGGTCAGCCCCAGCATTTT. Protein product: CSAVNGPGQPQHF.